This TCR beta chain was sequenced during a study of T cell repertoires in cytomegalovirus infection. Study-level information: Indications of both CMV infection and matching HLA type were provided by public TCR beta signatures.

This clonotype was seen a handful of times. Its antigen is still unknown. General study results and limits: Predominance within the ex vivo response was attributable to HLA-C-restricted CMV-specific TCR beta clonotypes. Cumulated frequencies of public TCR beta families served to identify carriers of CMV plus the relevant HLA.

Via MiXCR, TCRdb re-called the reads, giving one row per CDR3 protein. Here the sample spans some 680,000 distinct CDR3 sequences, approximately 34% being singletons. V lost 5 bases and J 1 base, leaving 5 bases between the germline ends. Germline V lookup: CDR1 LNHNV, CDR2 YYDKDF (reference sequence). CDR3 length equals 12 residues. This TCR came from a human donor in good health (CMV status not recorded). Some clones in this sample may be carry-over from other donors' samples. The sequencing input was PBMCs. V gene TRBV15 combines with J gene TRBJ2-5; D is uncertain. The CDR3 coding sequence is TGTGCCACCAGCGGGGTCCAAGAGACCCAGTACTTC. Its protein product is CATSGVQETQYF.